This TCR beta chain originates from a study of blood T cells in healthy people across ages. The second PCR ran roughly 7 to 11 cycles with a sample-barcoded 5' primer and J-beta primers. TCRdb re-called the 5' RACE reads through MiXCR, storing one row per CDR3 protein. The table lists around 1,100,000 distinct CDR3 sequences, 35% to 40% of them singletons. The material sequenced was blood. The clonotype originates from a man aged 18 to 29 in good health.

As DNA, the CDR3 is TGTGCCAGCAGTCCCTTAGAGTCGCCCTCTGGCACAGATACGCAGTATTTT. Protein sequence: CASSPLESPSGTDTQYF. The gene calls are TRBV28 and TRBJ2-3; D remains unclear. CDR1 MDHEN and CDR2 SYDVKM come from the germline V gene. This CDR3 has 17 amino acids. V was clipped by 5 bases and J by 1 base, with 19 bases between them.